The T cell receptor (beta chain) under discussion was sequenced for a study of cytomegalovirus exposure and HLA in healthy donors. Study as a whole: Assignment to the Caucasian-associated ancestry cluster applied to more than 75% of the approximately 400 genotyped donors.

Findings and limits, study-wide: Rarity characterized most TCR sequences, yet some public TCRs appeared in many donors.

As regards this clone: Antigen unknown.

PCR involved 60 Vbeta and 13 Jbeta primers. The protocol was immunoSEQ multiplex PCR, while the TCRdb copy is restricted to in-frame clones and leaves out a portion. The sample includes 150,000 to 200,000 clones, around 80% of them seen just once. Sample: PBMCs. The sequence was obtained from a young woman in good health and CMV-seropositive.

CDR3 loop: CASSSYASTGNTEAFF. Written as DNA, the CDR3 is TGTGCCAGCAGCTCCTACGCCTCGACGGGGAACACTGAAGCTTTCTTT. The V and J genes are TRBV7-9 and TRBJ1-1; unclear D gene. The CDR3 totals 16 residues. Germline CDR1 reads SEHNR; CDR2 reads FQNEAQ (reference sequence). Trimming shortened V by 4 bases and J by 1 base, and 16 bases separated the two germline ends.